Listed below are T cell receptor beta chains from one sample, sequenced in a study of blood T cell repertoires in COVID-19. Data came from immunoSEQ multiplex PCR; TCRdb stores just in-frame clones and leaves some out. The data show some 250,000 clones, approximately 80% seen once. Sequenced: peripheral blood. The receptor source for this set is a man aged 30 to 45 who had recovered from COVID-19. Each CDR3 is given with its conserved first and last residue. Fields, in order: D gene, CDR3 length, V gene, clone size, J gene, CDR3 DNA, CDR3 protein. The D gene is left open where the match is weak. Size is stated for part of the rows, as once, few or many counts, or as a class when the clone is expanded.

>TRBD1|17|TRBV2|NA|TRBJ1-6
TGTGCCAGCAGGCCGGACAGGGCCAGCTCCTATAATTCACCCCTCCACTTT
CASRPDRASSYNSPLHF
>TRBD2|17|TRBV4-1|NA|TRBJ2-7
TGCGCCAGCAGCCAAGCCGGGGAACCGGCGGGGGGGTTCGAGCAGTACTTC
CASSQAGEPAGGFEQYF
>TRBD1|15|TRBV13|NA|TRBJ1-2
TGTGCCAGCACCCCCGGTCGAGGGGGCAACTATGGCTACACCTTC
CASTPGRGGNYGYTF
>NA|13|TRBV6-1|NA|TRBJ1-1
TGTGCCAGCCGTGAACAGGGCCGCCCTGAAGCTTTCTTT
CASREQGRPEAFF
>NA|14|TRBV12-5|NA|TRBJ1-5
TGTGCTAGTGGCCCACATGGTTTGAATCAGCCCCAGCATTTT
CASGPHGLNQPQHF
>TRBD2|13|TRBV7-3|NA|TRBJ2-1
TGTGCCAGCAGCGAAATTACTAGCGGCGAGCAGTTCTTC
CASSEITSGEQFF
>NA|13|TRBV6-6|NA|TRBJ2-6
TGTGCCAGCAATTCCGGTGGGGCCAACGTCCTGACTTTC
CASNSGGANVLTF
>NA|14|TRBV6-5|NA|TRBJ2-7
TGTGCCACGGAGGTGCGAGGGATCGTCGACGAGCAGTACTTC
CATEVRGIVDEQYF
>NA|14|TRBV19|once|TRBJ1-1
TGTGCCAGTAGCTTGCGGGGGGCGACCACTGAAGCTTTCTTT
CASSLRGATTEAFF
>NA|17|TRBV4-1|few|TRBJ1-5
TGCGCCAGCAGCCAAGATTTTCGCGGTTATAGCAATCAGCCCCAGCATTTT
CASSQDFRGYSNQPQHF
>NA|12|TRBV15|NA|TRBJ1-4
TGTGCCACCAGCAGCACGGGTGAAAAACTGTTTTTT
CATSSTGEKLFF
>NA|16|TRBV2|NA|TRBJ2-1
TGTGCCAGCAGTCATTACCGGGACACTTTTAGGGATGAGCAGTTCTTC
CASSHYRDTFRDEQFF
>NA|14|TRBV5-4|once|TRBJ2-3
TGTGCCAGCAGCTTGGAGTCATCGGCAGATACGCAGTATTTT
CASSLESSADTQYF
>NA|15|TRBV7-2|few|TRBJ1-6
TGTGCCAGCAGCTTCAAGGGAGGAGGTAATTCACCCCTCCACTTT
CASSFKGGGNSPLHF
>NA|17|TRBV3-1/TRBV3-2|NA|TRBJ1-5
TGTGCCAGCAGCCAAGATCGCCCGGGGTGGGGCAATCAGCCCCAGCATTTT
CASSQDRPGWGNQPQHF
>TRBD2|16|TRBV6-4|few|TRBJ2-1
TGTGCCAGCAGTGACTCGGTTAGCGGGGGATACAATGAGCAGTTCTTC
CASSDSVSGGYNEQFF
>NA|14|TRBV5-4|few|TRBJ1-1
TGTGCCAGCAGCCCGCCTGACAGGAACACTGAAGCTTTCTTT
CASSPPDRNTEAFF
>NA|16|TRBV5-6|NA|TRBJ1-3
TGTGCCAGCAGCCAAGCATTCCCGATGAGGGGGAGCACCATATATTTT
CASSQAFPMRGSTIYF
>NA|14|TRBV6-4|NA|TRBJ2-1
TGTGCCAGCAGGAGAGAGAGCTCCTACAATGAGCAGTTCTTC
CASRRESSYNEQFF
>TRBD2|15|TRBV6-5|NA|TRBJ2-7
TGTGCCAGCAGTTTTTCGGGGGGGGTTTCCTACGAGCAGTACTTC
CASSFSGGVSYEQYF
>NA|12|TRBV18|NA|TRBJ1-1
TGTGCCAGCTCAATCTCCAACAGGGAAGCTTTCTTT
CASSISNREAFF
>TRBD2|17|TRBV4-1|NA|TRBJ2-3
TGCGCCAGCAGCCAAGAGGGACTAGCGGGGGGGCAAGATACGCAGTATTTT
CASSQEGLAGGQDTQYF
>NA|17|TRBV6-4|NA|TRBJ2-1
TGTGCCAGCAGTGATGGTGGCGGGGGCGCTGGAGGCAATGAGCAGTTCTTC
CASSDGGGGAGGNEQFF
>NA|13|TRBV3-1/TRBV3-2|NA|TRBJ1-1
TGTGCCAGCAGCCAGGGACAGAACACTGAAGCTTTCTTT
CASSQGQNTEAFF
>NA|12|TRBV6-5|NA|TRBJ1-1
TGTGCCAGCTCCTCTGCTGCAGGTGAAGCTTTCTTT
CASSSAAGEAFF
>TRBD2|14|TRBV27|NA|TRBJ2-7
TGTGCCAGCAGTCTTACGCGGGGGACCTACGAGCAGTACTTC
CASSLTRGTYEQYF
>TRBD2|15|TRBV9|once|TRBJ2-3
TGTGCCAGCAGCCCCCGAGGCGGGGGTACAGATACGCAGTATTTT
CASSPRGGGTDTQYF
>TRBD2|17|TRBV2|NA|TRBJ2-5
TGTGCCAGCAGTGCGGGACTAGCGGGAAGTGCCGGAGAGACCCAGTACTTC
CASSAGLAGSAGETQYF
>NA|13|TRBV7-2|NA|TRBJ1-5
TGTGCCAGCAGCTTAGCGGACGCGGGGCCCCAGCATTTT
CASSLADAGPQHF
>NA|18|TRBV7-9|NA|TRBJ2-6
TGTGCCAGCCATTCAACCGCAGGGGGGTCGGCTGGGGCCAACGTCCTGACTTTC
CASHSTAGGSAGANVLTF